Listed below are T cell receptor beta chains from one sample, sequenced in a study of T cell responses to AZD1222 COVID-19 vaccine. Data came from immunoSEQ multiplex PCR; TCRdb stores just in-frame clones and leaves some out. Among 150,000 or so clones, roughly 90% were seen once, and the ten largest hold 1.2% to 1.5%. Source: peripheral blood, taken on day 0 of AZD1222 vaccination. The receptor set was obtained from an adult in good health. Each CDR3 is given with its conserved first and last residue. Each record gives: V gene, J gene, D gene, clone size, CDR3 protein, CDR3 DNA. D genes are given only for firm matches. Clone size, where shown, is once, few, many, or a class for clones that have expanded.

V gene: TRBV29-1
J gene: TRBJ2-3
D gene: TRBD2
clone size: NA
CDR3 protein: CSVGVAGGTDTQYF
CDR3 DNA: TGCAGCGTTGGGGTGGCGGGGGGCACAGATACGCAGTATTTT

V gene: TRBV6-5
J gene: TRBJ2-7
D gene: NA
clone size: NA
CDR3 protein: CASNTGRQAYEQYF
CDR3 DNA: TGTGCCAGCAACACCGGACGGCAGGCCTACGAGCAGTACTTC

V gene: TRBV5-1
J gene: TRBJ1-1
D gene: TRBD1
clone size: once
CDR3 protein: CASSLPTGGTEAFF
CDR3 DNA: TGCGCCAGCAGCTTGCCTACAGGGGGCACTGAAGCTTTCTTT

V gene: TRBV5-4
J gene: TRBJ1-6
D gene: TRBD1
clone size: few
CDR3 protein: CASSLGGQASDSPLHF
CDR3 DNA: TGTGCCAGCAGCTTGGGGGGACAGGCCTCCGATTCACCCCTCCACTTT

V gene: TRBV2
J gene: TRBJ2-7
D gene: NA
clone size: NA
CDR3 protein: CASSDRAYEQYF
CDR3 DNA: TGTGCCAGCAGTGACAGGGCGTACGAGCAGTACTTC

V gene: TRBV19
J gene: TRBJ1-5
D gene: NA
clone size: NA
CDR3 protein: CASSQGFLVLPQHF
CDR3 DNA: TGTGCCAGTAGTCAGGGTTTCTTAGTTTTGCCCCAGCATTTT

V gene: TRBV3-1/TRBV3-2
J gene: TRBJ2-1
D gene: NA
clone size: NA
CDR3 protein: CASVDREVNEQFF
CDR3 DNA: TGTGCCAGCGTCGACAGGGAGGTCAATGAGCAGTTCTTC

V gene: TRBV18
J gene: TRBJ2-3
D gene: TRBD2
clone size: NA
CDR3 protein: CASSPRVAGLSTDTQYF
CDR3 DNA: TGTGCCAGCTCACCACGGGTAGCGGGACTTAGCACAGATACGCAGTATTTT

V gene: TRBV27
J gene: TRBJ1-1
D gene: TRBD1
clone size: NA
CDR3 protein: CASSLSLSHRGTEAFF
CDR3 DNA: TGTGCCAGCAGTTTATCGCTCTCCCACAGGGGCACTGAAGCTTTCTTT

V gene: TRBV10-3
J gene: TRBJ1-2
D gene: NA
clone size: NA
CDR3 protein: CAIYQGTNYGYTF
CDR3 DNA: TGTGCCATCTACCAGGGAACTAACTATGGCTACACCTTC

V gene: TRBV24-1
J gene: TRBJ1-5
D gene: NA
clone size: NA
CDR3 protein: CATSDSQGRNQPQHF
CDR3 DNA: TGTGCCACCAGTGATTCGCAGGGTCGCAATCAGCCCCAGCATTTT

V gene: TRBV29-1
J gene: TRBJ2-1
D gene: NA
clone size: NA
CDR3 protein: CSVGGSPYNEQFF
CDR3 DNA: TGCAGCGTTGGAGGGAGCCCCTACAATGAGCAGTTCTTC

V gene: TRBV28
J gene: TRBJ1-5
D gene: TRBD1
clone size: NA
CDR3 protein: CASTPQGAGNQPQHF
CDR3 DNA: TGTGCCAGCACCCCCCAGGGGGCGGGCAATCAGCCCCAGCATTTT

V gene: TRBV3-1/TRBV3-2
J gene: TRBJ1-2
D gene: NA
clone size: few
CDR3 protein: CASSPLRLGHGYTF
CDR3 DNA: TGTGCCAGCAGCCCTTTGAGACTAGGGCATGGCTACACCTTC

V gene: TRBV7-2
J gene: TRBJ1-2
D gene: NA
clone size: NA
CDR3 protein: CASSRGGGFGYTF
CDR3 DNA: TGTGCCAGCAGCCGGGGCGGGGGGTTTGGCTACACCTTC

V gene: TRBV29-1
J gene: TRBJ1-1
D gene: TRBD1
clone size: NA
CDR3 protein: CSVRTGPNTEAFF
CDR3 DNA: TGCAGCGTTAGGACAGGGCCCAACACTGAAGCTTTCTTT

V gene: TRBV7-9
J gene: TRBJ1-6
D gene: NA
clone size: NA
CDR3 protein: CASLRGDSPPHF
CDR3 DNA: TGTGCCAGCTTGAGGGGAGATTCACCCCCCCACTTT

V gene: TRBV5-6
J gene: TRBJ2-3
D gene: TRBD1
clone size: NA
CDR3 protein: CASSPTGSGDTQYF
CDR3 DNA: TGTGCCAGCAGCCCGACAGGGTCGGGAGATACGCAGTATTTT

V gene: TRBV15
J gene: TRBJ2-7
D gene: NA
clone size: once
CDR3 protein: CATSRDLGATYEQYF
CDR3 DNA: TGTGCCACCAGCAGAGATCTTGGAGCAACCTACGAGCAGTACTTC

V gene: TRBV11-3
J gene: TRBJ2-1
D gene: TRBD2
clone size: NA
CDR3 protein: CASSLEGTRGYNEQFF
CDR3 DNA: TGTGCCAGCAGCTTAGAAGGGACTAGGGGCTACAATGAGCAGTTCTTC

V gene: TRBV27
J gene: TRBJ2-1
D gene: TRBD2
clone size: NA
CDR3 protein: CASSLSSGGFRNEQFF
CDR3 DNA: TGTGCCAGCAGTTTATCCAGCGGGGGGTTTAGAAATGAGCAGTTCTTC

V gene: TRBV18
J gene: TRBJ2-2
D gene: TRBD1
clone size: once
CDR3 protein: CASSVDRGHGELFF
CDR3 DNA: TGTGCCAGCTCAGTTGACAGGGGACACGGGGAGCTGTTTTTT

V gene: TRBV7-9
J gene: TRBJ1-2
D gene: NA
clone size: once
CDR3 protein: CASSLVTSDSNYGYTF
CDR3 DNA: TGTGCCAGCAGCTTAGTGACGTCCGACAGTAACTATGGCTACACCTTC

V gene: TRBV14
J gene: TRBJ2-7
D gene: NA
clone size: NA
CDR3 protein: CASSHWPRGISYEQYF
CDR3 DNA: TGTGCCAGCAGCCACTGGCCCAGGGGAATTTCCTACGAGCAGTACTTC

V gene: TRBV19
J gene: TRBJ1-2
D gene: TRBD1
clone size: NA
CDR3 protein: CASRDRGRYGYTF
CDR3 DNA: TGTGCCTCTAGGGACAGGGGCCGGTATGGCTACACCTTC

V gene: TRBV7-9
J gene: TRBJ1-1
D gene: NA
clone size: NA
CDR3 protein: CASSPRVRMNTEAFF
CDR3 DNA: TGTGCCAGCAGCCCCAGGGTCCGGATGAACACTGAAGCTTTCTTT

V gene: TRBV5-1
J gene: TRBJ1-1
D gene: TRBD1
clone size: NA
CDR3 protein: CASSAQGRGNTEAFF
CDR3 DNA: TGCGCCAGCAGCGCACAGGGGCGGGGGAACACTGAAGCTTTCTTT

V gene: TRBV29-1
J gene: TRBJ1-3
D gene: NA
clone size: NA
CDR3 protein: CSATIHESHSGNTIYF
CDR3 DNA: TGCAGCGCAACCATTCACGAAAGCCACTCTGGAAACACCATATATTTT

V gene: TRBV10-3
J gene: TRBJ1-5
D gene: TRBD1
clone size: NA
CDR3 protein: CAISDPTGQGPNQPQHF
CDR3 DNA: TGTGCCATCAGTGACCCGACGGGACAGGGGCCCAATCAGCCCCAGCATTTT

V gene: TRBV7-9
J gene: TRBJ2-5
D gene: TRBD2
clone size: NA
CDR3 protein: CASSSRMTSVQGAQYF
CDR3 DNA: TGTGCCAGCAGCTCTCGGATGACTAGCGTCCAAGGGGCCCAGTACTTC

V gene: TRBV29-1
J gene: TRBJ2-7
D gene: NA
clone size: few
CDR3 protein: CSVAGQLGDYEQYF
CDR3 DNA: TGCAGCGTTGCGGGTCAGCTAGGGGACTACGAGCAGTACTTC

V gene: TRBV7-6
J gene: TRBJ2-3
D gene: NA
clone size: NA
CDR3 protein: CASSQTNTDTQYF
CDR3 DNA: TGTGCCAGCAGCCAGACTAACACAGATACGCAGTATTTT

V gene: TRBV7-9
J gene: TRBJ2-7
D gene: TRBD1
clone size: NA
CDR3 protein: CASSLFTGGFYEQYF
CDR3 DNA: TGTGCCAGCAGCTTATTCACAGGGGGCTTCTACGAGCAGTACTTC

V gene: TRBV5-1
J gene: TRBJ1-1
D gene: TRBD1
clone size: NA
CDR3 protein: CASSTSNRGPNTEAFF
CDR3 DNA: TGCGCCAGCAGCACCTCCAACAGGGGCCCGAACACTGAAGCTTTCTTT

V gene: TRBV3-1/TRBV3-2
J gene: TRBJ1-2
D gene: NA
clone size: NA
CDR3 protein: CASSQDPIRPSQNTF
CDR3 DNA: TGTGCCAGCAGCCAAGACCCGATTCGCCCTTCTCAAAACACCTTC

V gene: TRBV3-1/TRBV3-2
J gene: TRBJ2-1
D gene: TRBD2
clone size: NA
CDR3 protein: CASRGLGNYNEQFF
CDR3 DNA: TGTGCCAGTAGAGGACTAGGAAACTACAATGAGCAGTTCTTC

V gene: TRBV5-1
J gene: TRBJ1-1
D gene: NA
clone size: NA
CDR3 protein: CASSLGGSAEAFF
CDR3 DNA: TGCGCCAGCAGCTTGGGGGGGAGTGCTGAAGCTTTCTTT

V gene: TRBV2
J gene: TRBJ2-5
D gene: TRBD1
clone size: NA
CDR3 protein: CASRGQGETQYF
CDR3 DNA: TGTGCCAGCAGGGGACAGGGAGAGACCCAGTACTTC

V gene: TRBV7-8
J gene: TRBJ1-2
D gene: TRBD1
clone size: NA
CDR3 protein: CAISRGLGGYTF
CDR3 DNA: TGTGCCATCTCCAGGGGGCTTGGTGGCTACACCTTC

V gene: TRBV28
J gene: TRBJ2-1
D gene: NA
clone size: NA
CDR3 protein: CASSSDLWGNNEQFF
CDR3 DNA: TGTGCCAGCAGTTCGGACTTGTGGGGGAACAATGAGCAGTTCTTC

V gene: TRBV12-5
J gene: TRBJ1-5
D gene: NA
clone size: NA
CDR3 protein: CASGDRGVDGNQPQHF
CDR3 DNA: TGTGCTAGTGGGGATAGGGGGGTAGACGGCAATCAGCCCCAGCATTTT

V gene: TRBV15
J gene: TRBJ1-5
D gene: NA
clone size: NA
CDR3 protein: CATSNSPGQPQHF
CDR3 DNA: TGTGCCACCAGCAATTCACCGGGTCAGCCCCAGCATTTT

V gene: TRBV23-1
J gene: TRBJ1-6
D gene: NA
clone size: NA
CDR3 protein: CASSQWQAYYSPLHF
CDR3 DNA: TGCGCCAGCAGTCAATGGCAGGCCTATTATTCACCCCTCCACTTT

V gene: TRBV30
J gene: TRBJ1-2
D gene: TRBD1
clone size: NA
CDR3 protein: CAWSVSDRAGYTF
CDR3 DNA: TGTGCCTGGAGTGTATCGGACAGGGCTGGCTACACCTTC